These 18 T cell receptor beta chains were all obtained from the same sample, sequenced in a study of T cell changes during pregnancy in multiple sclerosis. Sequenced by immunoSEQ multiplex PCR; TCRdb stores in-frame clones only, minus some. This table holds tens of thousands of clones, about 90% found once. The source material was CD4+ T cells from peripheral blood mononuclear cells, sampled in the second trimester of pregnancy. All receptors derive from a female donor in good health, enrolled as a control in a pregnancy study.

V is TRBV11-3 and J is TRBJ2-1; D unclear. This CDR3 comprises 13 residues. With 0 bases removed from V and 6 bases from J, the gap between germline ends came to 6 bases. Germline V gene data show CDR1 as SGHNT and CDR2 as YENEEA. DNA of the CDR3: TGTGCCAGCAGCTTAGATACAGCCAATGAGCAGTTCTTC. It is translated as CASSLDTANEQFF.

This rearrangement joins TRBV6-5 to TRBJ2-1, with TRBD1 matching over 11 bases. CDR3 length: 16 residues. CDR1 MNHEY and CDR2 SVGAGI come from the germline V gene. V lost 2 bases to trimming and J lost 4 bases; unmatched junction nucleotides: 4. CDR3 loop: CASSYTGQGGYNEQFF. The CDR3 nucleotides read TGTGCCAGCAGTTACACGGGACAGGGGGGGTACAATGAGCAGTTCTTC.

The rearrangement links TRBV28 to TRBJ1-6; maybe TRBD1 (6 bases). The V end lost 7 bases, the J end lost 7 bases, and 17 bases lay between the germline ends. The germline V gene encodes CDR1 MDHEN and CDR2 SYDVKM. The CDR3 is made up of 15 amino acids. The CDR3 bases are TGTGCCAGCACCCCACCCTACAGGGACAATTCACCCCTCCACTTT. Encoded protein: CASTPPYRDNSPLHF.

This rearrangement joins TRBV4-3 to TRBJ2-3; 9 nucleotides agree with TRBD2. Germline CDR1 is LGHNA and CDR2 is YSLEER. V shed 1 base and J 0 bases; nucleotides not matched to a gene: 8. CDR3 length: 18 residues. CDR3 in amino acids: CASSQGAGGYLSTDTQYF. The CDR3 bases are TGCGCCAGCAGCCAAGGAGCGGGGGGTTACTTGAGCACAGATACGCAGTATTTT.

The rearrangement uses TRBV7-9 and TRBJ2-7, with 8 bases lining up with TRBD1. This CDR3 has 15 residues. The V segment lost 5 bases and the J segment 3 bases; nucleotides outside the gene matches: 9. Looked up from germline, CDR1 is SEHNR and CDR2 is FQNEAQ (reference sequence). The CDR3 loop reads CASSPPGGDDYEQYF. The DNA for the CDR3 is TGTGCCAGCAGCCCGCCAGGGGGCGACGACTACGAGCAGTACTTC. Full variable domain (remainder filled in from reference TRBV7-9 and TRBJ2-7): DTGVSQNPRHKITKRGQNVTFRCDPISEHNRLYWYRQTLGQGPEFLTYFQNEAQLEKSRLLSDRFSAERPKGSFSTLEIQRTEQGDSAMYLCASSPPGGDDYEQYFGPGTRLTVT.

CDR3 sequence: CASSQVGDRIDQPQHF. The CDR3, as DNA: TGTGCCAGCAGCCAAGTTGGAGACAGGATAGATCAGCCCCAGCATTTT. This chain links TRBV4-2 with TRBJ1-5; the D gene is possibly TRBD1 (6 bases). Trimming pared 1 base from V and 5 bases from J, leaving 15 bases between. The CDR3 sequence is 16 residues long. Germline V CDR1 and CDR2: LGHNA, YNFKEQ.

This clone came up once. The rearrangement uses TRBV7-2 and TRBJ2-7, with 9 bases lining up with TRBD2. The germline CDR1 and CDR2 sequences are SGHTA and FQGNSA. The CDR3 totals 15 residues. V dropped 2 bases and J dropped 5; count of bases not matched to a gene: 7. CDR3 coding DNA: TGTGCCAGCAGCTTACTCGCGGGGGGGCCCCACGAGCAGTACTTC. Amino acid sequence: CASSLLAGGPHEQYF.

The gene calls are TRBV28 and TRBJ1-5; weak D call: TRBD1 (6 bases). Germline values: CDR1 MDHEN, CDR2 SYDVKM. Trimming left V 6 bases short and J 2 bases short, with 35 bases between. The CDR3 is made up of 22 amino acids. CDR3 loop: CASSNNTRGPTGGRGRNQPQHF. The CDR3 nucleotides are TGTGCCAGCAGCAACAACACCAGAGGCCCTACCGGTGGCAGGGGTCGCAATCAGCCCCAGCATTTT.

This clone was counted a single time. The genes are TRBV5-1 and TRBJ2-5, with a tentative D call TRBD1 (5 bases). This CDR3 has 14 amino acids. Trimming pared 3 bases from V and 0 bases from J, leaving 9 bases between. The V gene's germline CDR1 is SGHRS and CDR2 YFSETQ. The CDR3 sequence is CASSYSTDQETQYF. CDR3 DNA sequence: TGCGCCAGCAGCTATTCGACAGACCAAGAGACCCAGTACTTC. The variable domain in full, completed from reference TRBV5-1 and TRBJ2-5, reads KAGVTQTPRYLIKTRGQQVTLSCSPISGHRSVSWYQQTPGQGLQFLFEYFSETQRNKGNFPGRFSGRQFSNSRSEMNVSTLELGDSALYLCASSYSTDQETQYFGPGTRLLVL.

This chain connects TRBV6-1 to TRBJ2-2; 7 bases line up with TRBD1. J lost 4 bases, V lost 6 bases, and 5 bases had no gene match. The CDR3 loop spans 14 amino acids. Germline V gene sequence: CDR1 MNHNS, CDR2 SASEGT. The CDR3 reads CASRGTVFTGELFF. The DNA for the CDR3 is TGTGCCAGCAGGGGGACAGTATTCACCGGGGAGCTGTTTTTT.

V gene TRBV5-6 combines with J gene TRBJ1-4; possible D gene TRBD1, 5 bases. Between the trimmed V and J ends, which lost 4 bases and 8 bases, there was a span of 18 bases. CDR3 size: 15 residues. Per the germline V gene, CDR1 is SGHDT and CDR2 is YYEEEE. Here the CDR3 reads CASSPVGGFGEKLFF. The CDR3 nucleotides are TGTGCCAGCAGCCCCGTTGGGGGGTTCGGAGAAAAACTGTTTTTT.

This chain links TRBV12-5 with TRBJ2-1; 7 nucleotides agree with TRBD1. The junction had 12 bases not matched to a gene; V was cut back by 3 bases and J by 7 bases. The germline V gene has CDR1 LGHNT and CDR2 FRNRAP. This CDR3 spans 16 amino acids. The CDR3 here is CASGFAYPTGQNEQFF. The CDR3 DNA is TGTGCTAGTGGTTTCGCTTACCCGACAGGGCAAAATGAGCAGTTCTTC.

V gene TRBV10-3 combines with J gene TRBJ2-7; TRBD1 agrees at 10 bases. CDR1 is ENHRY and CDR2 is SYGVKD in the germline V gene. Unmatched junction bases numbered 5, after V lost 3 bases and J lost 3 bases. This CDR3 spans 15 amino acids. Here the CDR3 reads CAISDAGTGVYEQYF. Here the CDR3 DNA reads TGTGCCATCAGTGACGCCGGGACAGGGGTCTACGAGCAGTACTTC.

CDR3 coding DNA: TGTGCCAGCAGCTTAATGGGCCGGGGGGGCGAAACCGGGGAGCTGTTTTTT. This sequence encodes CASSLMGRGGETGELFF. This chain uses TRBV7-3 with TRBJ2-2; 8 bases agree with TRBD2. This CDR3 is built from 17 residues. With V trimmed by 1 base and J by 5 bases, 9 bases remained unmatched. Germline values: CDR1 SGHTA, CDR2 FQGTGA.

V gene TRBV7-2 combines with J gene TRBJ1-1, with TRBD1 matching over 8 bases. V shed 7 bases, J shed 4 bases, and the junction held 5 bases outside the gene matches. The CDR3 spans 13 residues. The germline V gene has CDR1 SGHTA and CDR2 FQGNSA. The CDR3 region is CASKTDRATEAFF. CDR3 DNA: TGTGCCAGCAAGACGGACAGGGCCACTGAAGCTTTCTTT.

This clone was observed once. The chain recombines TRBV6-5 with TRBJ2-7; TRBD1 is a possible D gene (6 bases). The CDR3 is 14 amino acids. The ends were cut back, 2 bases at V and 2 bases at J, with 10 bases in the middle. Per the germline V gene, CDR1 is MNHEY and CDR2 is SVGAGI. CDR3 bases: TGTGCCAGCAGTTACACAGGGCCGCCCTACGAGCAGTACTTC. Translating it yields CASSYTGPPYEQYF.

The V call is TRBV7-8, the J call TRBJ2-1, with 9 bases identical to TRBD1. The germline gives CDR1 SGHVS, CDR2 FQNEAQ. The CDR3 consists of 13 residues. J lost 10 bases, V lost 5 bases, and 6 bases had no gene match. The CDR3 DNA reads TGTGCCAGCAGCCCATTTGGACAGGGGGAGCAGTTCTTC. Protein product: CASSPFGQGEQFF.

The gene calls are TRBV12-5 and TRBJ2-7; the D gene is possibly TRBD2 (5 bases). The length of the CDR3 is 14 residues. CDR1 and CDR2 (germline): LGHNT, FRNRAP. With 0 bases removed from V and 7 bases from J, the gap between germline ends came to 13 bases. The CDR3 loop reads CASGLVGSPWEQYF. The CDR3 nucleotides are TGTGCTAGTGGTTTGGTTGGGAGTCCCTGGGAGCAGTACTTC.